These 5 T cell receptor beta chains share one sample of origin, sequenced in a study of OX40 agonist ivuxolimab in advanced cancers. Clones were read by immunoSEQ multiplex PCR, and TCRdb kept only the in-frame ones, dropping some. The sample holds tens of thousands of clones, around 84% seen once. Sequences were derived from CD4+ or CD8+ T cells sorted from blood, sampled in a trial of the OX40 agonist ivuxolimab. These receptors were obtained from an adult with an advanced solid tumor such as melanoma, head and neck, liver or kidney cancer.

V and J are TRBV4-3 and TRBJ2-5, with TRBD2 as a possible D gene (7 bases). The V end was cut by 4 bases, the J end by 5 bases, with 20 bases between. The CDR3 runs 16 residues. From germline, CDR1 is LGHNA and CDR2 YSLEER. For the CDR3, the DNA is TGCGCCAGCAGCCCTCTTGGGGGGGCTCCGCTGGAGACCCAGTACTTC. This gives the protein CASSPLGGAPLETQYF.

Here the CDR3 DNA reads TGTGCCAGCAGCTTCCGGACAGCTAATTCACCCCTCCACTTT. As protein: CASSFRTANSPLHF. V gene TRBV7-6 combines with J gene TRBJ1-6; maybe TRBD1 (6 bases). The CDR3 loop spans 14 amino acids. Germline CDR1 reads SGHVS; CDR2 reads FNYEAQ. V was shortened by 3 bases and J by 6 bases, with 9 bases between the two germline ends.

This clone occurred a few times. This chain's CDR3 is CASSQDGTGFGDTQYF. For the CDR3, the DNA is TGTGCCAGCAGCCAAGATGGGACAGGGTTCGGAGATACGCAGTATTTT. This chain links TRBV4-2 with TRBJ2-3, with TRBD1 identical over 9 bases. CDR1 is LGHNA, CDR2 YNFKEQ, per germline. After removal of 0 bases from V and 5 bases from J, the junction contained 6 bases not matched to a gene. The CDR3 is 16 amino acids.

In this sample, this clone turned up a few times. The chain links TRBV12-5 to TRBJ2-1; 8 bases map to TRBD2. The CDR3 runs to 17 residues. V lost 2 bases and J lost 7; bases outside the gene matches: 13. Germline V gene data show CDR1 as LGHNT and CDR2 as FRNRAP. The CDR3 DNA follows: TGTGCTAGTGGTTTGAATCCCCTAGCGGGTCTTTTTAATGAGCAGTTCTTC. The encoded protein is CASGLNPLAGLFNEQFF. The variable domain in full, completed from reference TRBV12-5 and TRBJ2-1, reads DARVTQTPRHKVTEMGQEVTMRCQPILGHNTVFWYRQTMMQGLELLAYFRNRAPLDDSGMPKDRFSAEMPDATLATLKIQPSEPRDSAVYFCASGLNPLAGLFNEQFFGPGTRLTVL.

This chain joins TRBV7-2 and TRBJ2-1, with TRBD1 as a possible D gene (6 bases). CDR3 length: 15 amino acids. Trimming removed 1 base from V and 7 bases from J, with 14 bases in between. Germline V lookup: CDR1 SGHTA, CDR2 FQGNSA. The CDR3 nucleotides read TGTGCCAGCAGCTTAGTATGGGGGCTCGAGAATGAGCAGTTCTTC. Its protein product is CASSLVWGLENEQFF.